These T cell receptor beta chains were read from a single sample in a study of blood T cell repertoires in COVID-19. Repertoires were generated with immunoSEQ multiplex PCR, while TCRdb's copy carries only in-frame clones and drops some. The sample consists of about 99,000 clones, around 84% of them appearing once. Source material: peripheral blood. These receptors were taken from a man aged 70-80 years with active or convalescent COVID-19. The conserved cysteine and the conserved F or W are not part of the CDR3 here.

cdr3_aa,v_call,j_call,cdr3_length
ASSFPYRDYGYT,TRBV28,TRBJ1-2,12
ASSLATLPLAGEQF,TRBV5-1,TRBJ2-1,14
ASSPDRGPQSLYGYT,TRBV28,TRBJ1-2,15
ASSREGGTYGYT,TRBV13,TRBJ1-2,12
ASSLVGTGVTGELF,TRBV7-2,TRBJ2-2,14
ASSVYRGAYEQY,TRBV2,TRBJ2-7,12
ASSGGNTEAF,TRBV2,TRBJ1-1,10
ASSPPAGHGYT,TRBV9,TRBJ1-2,11
ASSLSGGEDTQY,TRBV11-1,TRBJ2-3,12
ASSSRPQAGEQF,TRBV7-2,TRBJ2-1,12
ASSQDDYGNTIY,TRBV3-1/TRBV3-2,TRBJ1-3,12
SVEGLSGRQGGTEAF,TRBV29-1,TRBJ1-1,15
ASSLQRGTGELF,TRBV18,TRBJ2-2,12
ASLRDLPEFAEAF,TRBV18,TRBJ1-1,13
ASSRGTVTTDTQY,TRBV7-3,TRBJ2-3,13
AWNRYNYGYT,TRBV30,TRBJ1-2,10
ASSLAGQTNTEAF,TRBV5-1,TRBJ1-1,13
ASREGQGAFYGYT,TRBV19,TRBJ1-2,13
ASSPTGDTEAF,TRBV18,TRBJ1-1,11
ASSQDKGVSGNTIY,TRBV4-2,TRBJ1-3,14
ASSRGPLQGSGEQF,TRBV5-1,TRBJ2-1,14
ASSPRESGNTIY,TRBV3-1/TRBV3-2,TRBJ1-3,12
ASSQQSLANYGYT,TRBV9,TRBJ1-2,13
ASSRGQREQF,TRBV11-3,TRBJ2-1,10
ASSYPDSSGYT,TRBV6-6,TRBJ1-2,11
ASRDSSQTQY,TRBV6-5,TRBJ2-5,10
ASSIDLLGTDTQY,TRBV5-1,TRBJ2-3,13
AEDRDRTGELF,TRBV30,TRBJ2-2,11
ASSGQGFYGYT,TRBV4-1,TRBJ1-2,11
ASSPAGATNEKLF,TRBV28,TRBJ1-4,13
ASSVQGADTEAF,TRBV2,TRBJ1-1,12
ASSYGGGGKDEQY,TRBV6-5,TRBJ2-7,13
ASRSDRGRNEQF,TRBV6-5,TRBJ2-1,12
ASRPGTGGSPLH,TRBV7-8,TRBJ1-6,12
SVEGLAASTDTQY,TRBV29-1,TRBJ2-3,13
ASSQGARVF,TRBV3-1/TRBV3-2,TRBJ1-1,9
ASSQSISRDRGGTGELF,TRBV23-1,TRBJ2-2,17
SVNRGFSTEAF,TRBV29-1,TRBJ1-1,11
ASRPTARDYGYT,TRBV7-2,TRBJ1-2,12
ASRYRGTANTGELF,TRBV6-5,TRBJ2-2,14
ASSLVGAGELF,TRBV5-6,TRBJ2-2,11
ASSLGQGNTGELF,TRBV5-1,TRBJ2-2,13
AWSGGGRVTDTQY,TRBV30,TRBJ2-3,13
ASSFSPSSQY,TRBV6-5,TRBJ2-5,10
ASSRKGDTGGSYNEQF,TRBV5-1,TRBJ2-1,16
ASLQDSNQPQH,TRBV2,TRBJ1-5,11
ASTRKNSPLH,TRBV6-5,TRBJ1-6,10
ASSLVGGTEAF,TRBV28,TRBJ1-1,11